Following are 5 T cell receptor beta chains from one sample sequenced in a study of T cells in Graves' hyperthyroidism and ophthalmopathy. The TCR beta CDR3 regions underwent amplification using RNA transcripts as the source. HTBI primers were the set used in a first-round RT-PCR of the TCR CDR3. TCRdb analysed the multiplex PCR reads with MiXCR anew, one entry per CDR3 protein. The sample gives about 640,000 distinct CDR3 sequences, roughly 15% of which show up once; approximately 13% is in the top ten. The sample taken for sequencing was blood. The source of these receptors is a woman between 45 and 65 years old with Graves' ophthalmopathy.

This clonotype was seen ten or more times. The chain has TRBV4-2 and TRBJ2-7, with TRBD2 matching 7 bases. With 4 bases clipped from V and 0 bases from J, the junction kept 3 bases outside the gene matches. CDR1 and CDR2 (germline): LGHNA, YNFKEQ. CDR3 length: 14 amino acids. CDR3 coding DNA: TGTGCCAGCAGCCGGACTAGTTTCTCCTACGAGCAGTACTTC. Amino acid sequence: CASSRTSFSYEQYF.

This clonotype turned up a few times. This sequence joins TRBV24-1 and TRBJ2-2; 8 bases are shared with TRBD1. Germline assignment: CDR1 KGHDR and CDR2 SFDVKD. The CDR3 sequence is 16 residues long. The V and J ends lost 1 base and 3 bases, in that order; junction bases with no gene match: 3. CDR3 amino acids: CATSDLSGGDTGELFF. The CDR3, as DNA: TGTGCCACCAGTGATTTATCAGGGGGCGACACCGGGGAGCTGTTTTTT.

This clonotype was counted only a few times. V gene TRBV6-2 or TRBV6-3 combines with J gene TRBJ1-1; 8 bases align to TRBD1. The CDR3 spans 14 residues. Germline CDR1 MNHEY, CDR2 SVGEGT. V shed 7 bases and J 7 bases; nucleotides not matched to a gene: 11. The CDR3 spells CASIKDRAVFEAFF. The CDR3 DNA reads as TGTGCCAGCATTAAGGACAGGGCGGTATTTGAAGCTTTCTTT.

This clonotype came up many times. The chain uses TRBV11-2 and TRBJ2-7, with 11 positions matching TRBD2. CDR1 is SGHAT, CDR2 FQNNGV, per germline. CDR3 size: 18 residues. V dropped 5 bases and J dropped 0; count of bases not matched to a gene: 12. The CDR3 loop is CASSREARLAGPSYEQYF. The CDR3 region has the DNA TGTGCCAGCAGCCGAGAGGCTAGACTAGCGGGGCCCTCCTACGAGCAGTACTTC.

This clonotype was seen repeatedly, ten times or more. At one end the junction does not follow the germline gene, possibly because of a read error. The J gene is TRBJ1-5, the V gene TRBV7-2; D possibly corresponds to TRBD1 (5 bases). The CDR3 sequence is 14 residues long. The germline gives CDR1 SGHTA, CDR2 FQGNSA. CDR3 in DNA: TGTGCCAGCGGCTTATTGGGGCCGGATCAGCCCCAGCATTTT. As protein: CASGLLGPDQPQHF. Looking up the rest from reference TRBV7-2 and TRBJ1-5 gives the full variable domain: GAGVSQSPSNKVTEKGKDVELRCDPISGHTALYWYRQSLGQGLEFLIYFQGNSAPDKSGLPSDRFSAERTGGSVSTLTIQRTQQEDSAVYLCASGLLGPDQPQHFGDGTRLSIL.